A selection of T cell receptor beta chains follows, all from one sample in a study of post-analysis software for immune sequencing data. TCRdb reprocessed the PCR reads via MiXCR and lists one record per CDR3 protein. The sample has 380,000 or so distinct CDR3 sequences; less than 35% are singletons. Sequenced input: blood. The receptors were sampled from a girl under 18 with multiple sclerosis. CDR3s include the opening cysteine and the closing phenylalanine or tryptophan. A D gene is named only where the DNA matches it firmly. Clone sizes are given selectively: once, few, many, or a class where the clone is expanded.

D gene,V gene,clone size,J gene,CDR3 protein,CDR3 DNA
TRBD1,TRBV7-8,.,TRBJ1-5,CASSLELQGDDQPQHF,TGTGCCAGCAGCTTAGAACTACAGGGGGACGATCAGCCCCAGCATTTT
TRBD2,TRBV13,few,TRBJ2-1,CASSLRTSGRYNEQFF,TGTGCCAGCAGCTTACGGACTAGCGGGAGATACAATGAGCAGTTCTTC
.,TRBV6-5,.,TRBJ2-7,CASSYQGDEQYF,TGTGCCAGCAGTTACCAGGGAGACGAGCAGTACTTC
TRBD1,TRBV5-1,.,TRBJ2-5,CASSPLTGGIETQYF,TGCGCCAGCAGCCCGCTGACAGGGGGTATTGAGACCCAGTACTTC
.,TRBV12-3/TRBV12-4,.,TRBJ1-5,CASSLGAGDRNQPQHF,TGTGCCAGCAGTCTAGGGGCGGGGGATCGCAATCAGCCCCAGCATTTT
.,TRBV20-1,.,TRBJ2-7,CSARDILSYEQYF,TGCAGTGCTCGGGACATTCTCTCTTACGAGCAGTACTTC
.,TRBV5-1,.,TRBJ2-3,CASRLDPRTDTQYF,TGCGCCAGCAGGCTGGACCCTCGCACAGATACGCAGTATTTT
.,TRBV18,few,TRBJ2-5,CASSPGLASETQYF,TGTGCCAGCTCACCAGGGCTAGCGTCGGAGACCCAGTACTTC
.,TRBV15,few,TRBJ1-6,CATCLGTGSPLHF,TGTGCCACCTGCCTCGGCACGGGTTCACCCCTCCACTTT
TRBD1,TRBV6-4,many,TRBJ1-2,CASSDGTGGGYTF,TGTGCCAGCAGTGATGGGACAGGGGGAGGCTACACCTTC
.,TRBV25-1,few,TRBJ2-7,CARSGGRLGPRSIYEQYF,TGTGCCAGAAGTGGGGGGCGGCTGGGCCCGAGGTCAATCTACGAGCAGTACTTC
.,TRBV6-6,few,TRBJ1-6,CASSYSGVRVGSPLHF,TGTGCCAGCAGTTACTCGGGGGTGAGGGTAGGTTCACCCCTCCACTTT
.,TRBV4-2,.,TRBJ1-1,CASSPSQGSNTEAFF,TGTGCCAGCAGCCCCAGCCAAGGGTCGAACACTGAAGCTTTCTTT
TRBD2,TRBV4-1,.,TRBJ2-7,CASSQGASGGREQYF,TGCGCCAGCAGCCAAGGGGCTAGCGGGGGAAGGGAGCAGTACTTC
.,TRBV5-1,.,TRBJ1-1,CASSTQSSNTEAFF,TGCGCCAGCAGCACCCAGTCCTCGAACACTGAAGCTTTCTTT
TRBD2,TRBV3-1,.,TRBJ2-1,CASSQERDGGAWNEQFF,TGTGCCAGCAGCCAAGAGAGAGACGGGGGGGCCTGGAATGAGCAGTTCTTC
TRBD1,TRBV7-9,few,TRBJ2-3,CASSLRQGPTDTQYF,TGTGCCAGCAGCTTGCGACAGGGACCCACAGATACGCAGTATTTT